This is a list of T cell receptor beta chains from one sample in a study of T cells after yellow fever vaccination. TCRdb itself ran the 5' RACE reads through MiXCR, one entry per CDR3 protein. The repertoire holds more than 250,000 distinct CDR3 sequences, 6.5% to 8.5% seen once, with 15% to 20% in the top ten. Here the sequenced sample was PBMCs, taken roughly 47 days after the first yellow fever vaccination. The receptors derive from a man aged 18 to 30 who received the YFV17D yellow fever vaccine. The CDR3 runs from the conserved cysteine through the conserved F or W. D genes are given only for firm matches. A clone size is listed for some rows: how often the clone was seen (once, few, many), or a class if it is expanded.

abundance: few; len: 16; d_gene: TRBD1; j_gene: TRBJ2-5; v_gene: TRBV12-3/TRBV12-4; CDR3aa: CASTPGRGRIQETQYF; CDR3nt: TGTGCCAGCACCCCGGGAAGGGGGCGAATCCAAGAGACCCAGTACTTC
abundance: few; len: 16; d_gene: NA; j_gene: TRBJ2-3; v_gene: TRBV27; CDR3aa: CASSLFPPGPSDTQYF; CDR3nt: TGTGCCAGCAGTTTATTCCCCCCCGGACCGTCTGATACGCAGTATTTT
abundance: few; len: 17; d_gene: NA; j_gene: TRBJ2-5; v_gene: TRBV7-2; CDR3aa: CASSPPPVGGGKETQYF; CDR3nt: TGTGCCAGCAGCCCCCCCCCGGTGGGAGGTGGGAAAGAGACCCAGTACTTC
abundance: NA; len: 12; d_gene: NA; j_gene: TRBJ1-5; v_gene: TRBV7-2; CDR3aa: CASGSYNQPQHF; CDR3nt: TGTGCCAGCGGTAGCTACAATCAGCCCCAGCATTTT
abundance: NA; len: 14; d_gene: TRBD1; j_gene: TRBJ2-2; v_gene: TRBV13; CDR3aa: CASSPPTGGGELFF; CDR3nt: TGTGCCAGCAGTCCACCAACAGGGGGCGGGGAGCTGTTTTTT
abundance: NA; len: 14; d_gene: NA; j_gene: TRBJ1-2; v_gene: TRBV7-9; CDR3aa: CASSFGGAVYGYTF; CDR3nt: TGTGCCAGCAGCTTTGGGGGAGCGGTCTATGGCTACACCTTC
abundance: NA; len: 15; d_gene: TRBD2; j_gene: TRBJ2-1; v_gene: TRBV11-2; CDR3aa: CASSLWGGLLNEQFF; CDR3nt: TGTGCCAGCAGCTTATGGGGGGGACTCCTCAATGAGCAGTTCTTC
abundance: few; len: 12; d_gene: TRBD1; j_gene: TRBJ1-6; v_gene: TRBV2; CDR3aa: CASLGQVSPLHF; CDR3nt: TGTGCCAGCCTAGGACAGGTATCACCCCTCCACTTT
abundance: many; len: 13; d_gene: NA; j_gene: TRBJ2-5; v_gene: TRBV5-1; CDR3aa: CASSPRPQETQYF; CDR3nt: TGCGCCAGCAGCCCGCGGCCCCAAGAGACCCAGTACTTC
abundance: few; len: 16; d_gene: NA; j_gene: TRBJ1-3; v_gene: TRBV12-3/TRBV12-4; CDR3aa: CASSLRGLRAGNTIYF; CDR3nt: TGTGCCAGCAGTTTGAGGGGCCTCAGGGCTGGAAACACCATATATTTT
abundance: NA; len: 12; d_gene: NA; j_gene: TRBJ2-1; v_gene: TRBV7-9; CDR3aa: CAIRDSYNEQFF; CDR3nt: TGTGCCATCCGGGACTCCTACAATGAGCAGTTCTTC
abundance: NA; len: 13; d_gene: TRBD2; j_gene: TRBJ2-1; v_gene: TRBV29-1; CDR3aa: CSGKRGPYNELFF; CDR3nt: TGCAGCGGAAAGCGGGGGCCCTACAATGAGCTGTTCTTC
abundance: few; len: 12; d_gene: NA; j_gene: TRBJ1-1; v_gene: TRBV29-1; CDR3aa: CSGRRGDTEAFF; CDR3nt: TGCAGCGGCCGCCGGGGGGACACTGAAGCTTTCTTT
abundance: few; len: 12; d_gene: NA; j_gene: TRBJ1-1; v_gene: TRBV7-2; CDR3aa: CASSAWGRRAFF; CDR3nt: TGTGCCAGCAGCGCGTGGGGGCGGAGGGCTTTCTTT
abundance: NA; len: 17; d_gene: TRBD2; j_gene: TRBJ2-1; v_gene: TRBV6-5; CDR3aa: CASSFISGGTLYNEQFF; CDR3nt: TGTGCCAGCAGTTTCATTAGCGGGGGGACCCTCTACAATGAGCAGTTCTTC
abundance: few; len: 14; d_gene: NA; j_gene: TRBJ2-1; v_gene: TRBV29-1; CDR3aa: CSVPQGSSYNEQFF; CDR3nt: TGCAGCGTCCCCCAGGGGAGCTCCTACAATGAGCAGTTCTTC
abundance: few; len: 14; d_gene: NA; j_gene: TRBJ1-5; v_gene: TRBV24-1; CDR3aa: CATSDWGGNQPQHF; CDR3nt: TGTGCCACCAGTGACTGGGGGGGCAATCAGCCCCAGCATTTT
abundance: many; len: 12; d_gene: NA; j_gene: TRBJ2-3; v_gene: TRBV7-8; CDR3aa: CASSRGTDTQYF; CDR3nt: TGTGCCAGCAGCCGTGGTACAGATACGCAGTATTTT
abundance: few; len: 15; d_gene: TRBD1; j_gene: TRBJ2-3; v_gene: TRBV5-5; CDR3aa: CASSIQGPSTDTQYF; CDR3nt: TGTGCCAGCAGCATACAGGGGCCTAGCACAGATACGCAGTATTTT
abundance: NA; len: 17; d_gene: NA; j_gene: TRBJ2-1; v_gene: TRBV5-4; CDR3aa: CASSLVAGATPYNEQFF; CDR3nt: TGTGCCAGCAGCTTGGTCGCGGGGGCAACGCCCTACAATGAGCAGTTCTTC
abundance: few; len: 12; d_gene: NA; j_gene: TRBJ2-2; v_gene: TRBV12-3/TRBV12-4; CDR3aa: CASRVNTGELFF; CDR3nt: TGTGCCAGCAGAGTCAACACCGGGGAGCTGTTTTTT
abundance: few; len: 13; d_gene: NA; j_gene: TRBJ2-5; v_gene: TRBV6-1; CDR3aa: CASRLPGRETQYF; CDR3nt: TGTGCCAGCCGACTCCCGGGGCGGGAGACCCAGTACTTC
abundance: few; len: 15; d_gene: NA; j_gene: TRBJ2-5; v_gene: TRBV4-3; CDR3aa: CASSQEGEDQETQYF; CDR3nt: TGCGCCAGCAGCCAAGAAGGGGAAGACCAAGAGACCCAGTACTTC
abundance: few; len: 13; d_gene: NA; j_gene: TRBJ1-1; v_gene: TRBV12-3/TRBV12-4; CDR3aa: CASSPGFSTEAFF; CDR3nt: TGTGCCAGCAGCCCAGGGTTTTCCACTGAAGCTTTCTTT
abundance: NA; len: 13; d_gene: TRBD1; j_gene: TRBJ2-7; v_gene: TRBV30; CDR3aa: CAWSENRGRSQYF; CDR3nt: TGTGCCTGGAGTGAGAACAGGGGCCGCTCCCAGTACTTC
abundance: many; len: 14; d_gene: NA; j_gene: TRBJ1-6; v_gene: TRBV6-1; CDR3aa: CASSPPGVNSPLHF; CDR3nt: TGTGCCAGCAGCCCCCCAGGGGTCAATTCACCCCTCCACTTT
abundance: NA; len: 15; d_gene: TRBD1; j_gene: TRBJ2-5; v_gene: TRBV4-1; CDR3aa: CASSRLGQGKETQYF; CDR3nt: TGCGCCAGCAGCCGCCTGGGACAGGGAAAAGAGACCCAGTACTTC
abundance: many; len: 15; d_gene: NA; j_gene: TRBJ2-5; v_gene: TRBV9; CDR3aa: CASSVEGRAAETQYF; CDR3nt: TGTGCCAGCAGCGTAGAGGGCAGGGCGGCAGAGACCCAGTACTTC
abundance: NA; len: 15; d_gene: NA; j_gene: TRBJ1-1; v_gene: TRBV15; CDR3aa: CATSREPGRNTEAFF; CDR3nt: TGTGCCACCAGCAGAGAACCGGGACGAAACACTGAAGCTTTCTTT
abundance: NA; len: 17; d_gene: NA; j_gene: TRBJ2-3; v_gene: TRBV5-1; CDR3aa: CASSLEEAPRGTDTQYF; CDR3nt: TGCGCCAGCAGCTTGGAAGAGGCACCCAGGGGCACAGATACGCAGTATTTT
abundance: few; len: 15; d_gene: TRBD1; j_gene: TRBJ1-2; v_gene: TRBV6-2/TRBV6-3; CDR3aa: CASSPKETGHYGYTF; CDR3nt: TGTGCCAGCAGTCCGAAGGAGACAGGGCACTATGGCTACACCTTC
abundance: NA; len: 16; d_gene: TRBD2; j_gene: TRBJ2-3; v_gene: TRBV6-2/TRBV6-3; CDR3aa: CASSYEFSGGTDTQYF; CDR3nt: TGTGCCAGCAGTTACGAATTCAGCGGGGGCACAGATACGCAGTATTTT
abundance: NA; len: 14; d_gene: TRBD2; j_gene: TRBJ2-7; v_gene: TRBV9; CDR3aa: CASSASGSPYEQYF; CDR3nt: TGTGCCAGCAGCGCCAGCGGGAGCCCCTACGAGCAGTACTTC
abundance: many; len: 14; d_gene: TRBD1; j_gene: TRBJ1-2; v_gene: TRBV11-1; CDR3aa: CASSLTQGAYGYTF; CDR3nt: TGTGCCAGCAGCTTAACGCAGGGGGCATATGGCTACACCTTC
abundance: many; len: 15; d_gene: NA; j_gene: TRBJ2-1; v_gene: TRBV5-1; CDR3aa: CASSLLQGLYNEQFF; CDR3nt: TGCGCCAGCAGCTTATTGCAGGGCCTATACAATGAGCAGTTCTTC
abundance: few; len: 12; d_gene: NA; j_gene: TRBJ2-5; v_gene: TRBV12-3/TRBV12-4; CDR3aa: CASKAEGETQYF; CDR3nt: TGTGCCAGCAAGGCGGAGGGGGAGACCCAGTACTTC
abundance: NA; len: 14; d_gene: TRBD1; j_gene: TRBJ2-5; v_gene: TRBV5-6; CDR3aa: CASSSDRGEETQYF; CDR3nt: TGTGCCAGCAGTTCGGACAGGGGAGAAGAGACCCAGTACTTC
abundance: NA; len: 15; d_gene: NA; j_gene: TRBJ2-5; v_gene: TRBV10-2; CDR3aa: CASTESGTEEETQYF; CDR3nt: TGCGCCAGCACCGAGAGCGGGACAGAGGAAGAGACCCAGTACTTC
abundance: NA; len: 12; d_gene: NA; j_gene: TRBJ2-5; v_gene: TRBV29-1; CDR3aa: CSVEWGVETPYF; CDR3nt: TGCAGCGTTGAATGGGGCGTAGAGACCCCGTACTTC
abundance: few; len: 12; d_gene: NA; j_gene: TRBJ1-6; v_gene: TRBV7-2; CDR3aa: CASTSPGSPLHF; CDR3nt: TGTGCCAGCACTTCTCCGGGTTCACCCCTCCACTTT
abundance: few; len: 15; d_gene: TRBD1; j_gene: TRBJ1-4; v_gene: TRBV20-1; CDR3aa: CSAPTGTITNEKLFF; CDR3nt: TGCAGTGCGCCGACAGGGACTATAACTAATGAAAAACTGTTTTTT
abundance: few; len: 11; d_gene: NA; j_gene: TRBJ2-3; v_gene: TRBV12-3/TRBV12-4; CDR3aa: CASSLQRGQYF; CDR3nt: TGTGCCAGCAGTTTACAGAGGGGGCAGTATTTT
abundance: many; len: 15; d_gene: NA; j_gene: TRBJ2-7; v_gene: TRBV12-3/TRBV12-4; CDR3aa: CASSLGGTGTYEQYF; CDR3nt: TGTGCCAGCAGTTTGGGGGGGACAGGCACCTACGAGCAGTACTTC
abundance: NA; len: 16; d_gene: TRBD2; j_gene: TRBJ2-5; v_gene: TRBV5-1; CDR3aa: CASSGLLAGGQETQYF; CDR3nt: TGCGCCAGCAGCGGCCTCCTAGCGGGGGGGCAAGAGACCCAGTACTTC
abundance: few; len: 14; d_gene: NA; j_gene: TRBJ2-2; v_gene: TRBV12-3/TRBV12-4; CDR3aa: CATNLGVISGELFF; CDR3nt: TGTGCCACCAATCTAGGAGTAATCTCCGGGGAGCTGTTTTTT
abundance: few; len: 16; d_gene: NA; j_gene: TRBJ1-4; v_gene: TRBV7-6; CDR3aa: CASSFEPSRANEKLFF; CDR3nt: TGTGCCAGCAGCTTCGAACCGTCTAGGGCTAATGAAAAACTGTTTTTT
abundance: NA; len: 12; d_gene: NA; j_gene: TRBJ2-3; v_gene: TRBV11-2; CDR3aa: CASRGHTDTQYF; CDR3nt: TGTGCCAGCCGGGGACACACAGATACGCAGTATTTT
abundance: few; len: 17; d_gene: TRBD1; j_gene: TRBJ2-1; v_gene: TRBV7-3; CDR3aa: CASSLRGQGASYNEQFF; CDR3nt: TGTGCCAGCAGCTTAAGAGGACAGGGGGCCTCCTACAATGAGCAGTTCTTC
abundance: NA; len: 14; d_gene: TRBD1; j_gene: TRBJ1-2; v_gene: TRBV5-4; CDR3aa: CASSQRQGRRGYTF; CDR3nt: TGTGCCAGCAGCCAAAGACAGGGAAGGAGAGGCTACACCTTC
abundance: many; len: 14; d_gene: TRBD1; j_gene: TRBJ1-4; v_gene: TRBV7-2; CDR3aa: CASSATGGREKLFF; CDR3nt: TGTGCCAGCAGCGCGACAGGGGGACGAGAAAAACTGTTTTTT
abundance: many; len: 13; d_gene: NA; j_gene: TRBJ1-6; v_gene: TRBV6-2/TRBV6-3; CDR3aa: CASSYSTQTVTHF; CDR3nt: TGTGCCAGCAGTTACTCCACGCAGACGGTCACCCACTTT
abundance: many; len: 16; d_gene: NA; j_gene: TRBJ2-1; v_gene: TRBV19; CDR3aa: CASSTWWESSYNEQFF; CDR3nt: TGTGCCAGTAGTACTTGGTGGGAGAGCTCCTACAATGAGCAGTTCTTC
abundance: once; len: 16; d_gene: NA; j_gene: TRBJ2-2; v_gene: TRBV7-9; CDR3aa: CASSFRRTSNTGELFF; CDR3nt: TGTGCCAGCAGCTTCAGACGGACCTCGAACACCGGGGAGCTGTTTTTT
abundance: many; len: 14; d_gene: NA; j_gene: TRBJ2-7; v_gene: TRBV7-2; CDR3aa: CASSLGLDAYEQYF; CDR3nt: TGTGCCAGCAGCTTAGGATTGGACGCCTACGAGCAGTACTTC
abundance: few; len: 14; d_gene: NA; j_gene: TRBJ2-1; v_gene: TRBV28; CDR3aa: CASSPGQIYNEQFF; CDR3nt: TGTGCCAGCAGCCCCGGACAGATCTACAATGAGCAGTTCTTC
abundance: few; len: 15; d_gene: NA; j_gene: TRBJ2-2; v_gene: TRBV4-2; CDR3aa: CASSQEAQKPGELFF; CDR3nt: TGTGCCAGCAGCCAAGAGGCCCAGAAGCCCGGGGAGCTGTTTTTT
abundance: many; len: 16; d_gene: NA; j_gene: TRBJ1-4; v_gene: TRBV5-4; CDR3aa: CASSLGVSPTNEKLFF; CDR3nt: TGTGCCAGCAGCTTGGGGGTATCTCCAACTAATGAAAAACTGTTTTTT
abundance: NA; len: 14; d_gene: NA; j_gene: TRBJ2-5; v_gene: TRBV7-3; CDR3aa: CASSLRGPQETQYF; CDR3nt: TGTGCCAGCAGCTTACGGGGTCCACAAGAGACCCAGTACTTC
abundance: NA; len: 16; d_gene: NA; j_gene: TRBJ1-1; v_gene: TRBV7-6; CDR3aa: CASSLEYRSMNTEAFF; CDR3nt: TGTGCCAGCAGCTTAGAGTACCGCTCCATGAACACTGAAGCTTTCTTT